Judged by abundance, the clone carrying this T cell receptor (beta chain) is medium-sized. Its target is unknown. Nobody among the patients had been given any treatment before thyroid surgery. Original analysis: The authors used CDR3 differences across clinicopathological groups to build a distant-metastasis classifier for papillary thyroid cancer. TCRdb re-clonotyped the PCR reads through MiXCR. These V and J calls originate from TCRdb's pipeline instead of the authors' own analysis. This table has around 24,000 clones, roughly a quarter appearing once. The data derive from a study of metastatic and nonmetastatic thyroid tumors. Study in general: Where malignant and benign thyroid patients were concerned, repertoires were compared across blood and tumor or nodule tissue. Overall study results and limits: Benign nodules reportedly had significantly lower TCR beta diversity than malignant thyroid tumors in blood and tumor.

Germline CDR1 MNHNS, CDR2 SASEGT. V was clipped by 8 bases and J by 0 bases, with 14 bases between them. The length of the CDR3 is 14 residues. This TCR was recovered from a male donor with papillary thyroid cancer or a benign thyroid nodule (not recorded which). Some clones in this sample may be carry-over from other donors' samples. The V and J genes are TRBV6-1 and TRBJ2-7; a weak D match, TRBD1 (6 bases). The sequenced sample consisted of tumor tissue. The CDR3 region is CASSGTLTSYEQYF. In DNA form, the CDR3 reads TGTGCCAGCTCCGGGACACTCACCTCCTACGAGCAGTACTTC.